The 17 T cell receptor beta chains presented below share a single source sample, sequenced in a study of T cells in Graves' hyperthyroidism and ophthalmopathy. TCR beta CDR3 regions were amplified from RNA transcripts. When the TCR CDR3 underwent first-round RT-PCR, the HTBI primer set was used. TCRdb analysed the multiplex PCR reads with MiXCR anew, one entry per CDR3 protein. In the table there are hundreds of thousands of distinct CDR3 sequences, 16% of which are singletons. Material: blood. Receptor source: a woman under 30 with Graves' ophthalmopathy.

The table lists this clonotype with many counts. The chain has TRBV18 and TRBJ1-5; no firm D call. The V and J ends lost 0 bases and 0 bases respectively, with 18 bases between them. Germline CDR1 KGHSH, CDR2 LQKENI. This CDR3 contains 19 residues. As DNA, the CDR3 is TGTGCCAGCTCACCACCTTTGGCCGCTTTTGGGGTTAGCAATCAGCCCCAGCATTTT. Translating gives CASSPPLAAFGVSNQPQHF.

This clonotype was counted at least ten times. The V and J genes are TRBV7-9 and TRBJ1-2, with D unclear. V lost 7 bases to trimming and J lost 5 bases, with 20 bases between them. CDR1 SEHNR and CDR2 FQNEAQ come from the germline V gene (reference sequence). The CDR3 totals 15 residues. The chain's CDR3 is CASTPATGSVYGYTF. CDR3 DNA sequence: TGTGCCAGCACCCCAGCGACCGGGTCTGTGTATGGCTACACCTTC.

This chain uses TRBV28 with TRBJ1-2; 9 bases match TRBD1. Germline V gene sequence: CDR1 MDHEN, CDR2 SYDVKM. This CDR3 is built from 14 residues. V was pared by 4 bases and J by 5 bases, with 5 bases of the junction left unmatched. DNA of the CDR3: TGTGCCAGCAGTTGGACAGGGGCCGGATATGGCTACACCTTC. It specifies CASSWTGAGYGYTF.

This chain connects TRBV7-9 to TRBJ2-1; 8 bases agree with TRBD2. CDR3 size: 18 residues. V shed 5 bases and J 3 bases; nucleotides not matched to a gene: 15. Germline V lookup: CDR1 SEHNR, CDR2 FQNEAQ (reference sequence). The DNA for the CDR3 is TGTGCCAGCAGCCCCCAACGCGGACTAGCTGACATCTACAATGAGCAGTTCTTC. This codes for CASSPQRGLADIYNEQFF.

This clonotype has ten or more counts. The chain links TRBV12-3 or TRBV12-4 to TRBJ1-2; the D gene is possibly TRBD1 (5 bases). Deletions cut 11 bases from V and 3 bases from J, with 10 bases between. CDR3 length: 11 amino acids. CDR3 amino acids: CAVRQHYGYTF. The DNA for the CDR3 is TGTGCCGTAAGACAGCACTATGGCTACACCTTC.

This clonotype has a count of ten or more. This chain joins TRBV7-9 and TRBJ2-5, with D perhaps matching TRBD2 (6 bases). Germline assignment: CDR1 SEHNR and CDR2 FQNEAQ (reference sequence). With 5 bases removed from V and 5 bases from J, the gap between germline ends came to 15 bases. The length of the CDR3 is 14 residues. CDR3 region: CASSALGGEETQYF. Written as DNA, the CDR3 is TGTGCCAGCAGCGCCCTAGGAGGGGAGGAGACCCAGTACTTC.

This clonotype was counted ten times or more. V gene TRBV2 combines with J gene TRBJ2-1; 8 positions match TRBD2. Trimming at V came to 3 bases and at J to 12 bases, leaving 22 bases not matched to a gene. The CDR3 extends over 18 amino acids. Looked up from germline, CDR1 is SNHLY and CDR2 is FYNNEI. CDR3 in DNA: TGTGCCAGCAGTGAGCGAGGTCTCGCGGGAGGATCCCTCGGTAGGCAGTTCTTC. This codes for CASSERGLAGGSLGRQFF.

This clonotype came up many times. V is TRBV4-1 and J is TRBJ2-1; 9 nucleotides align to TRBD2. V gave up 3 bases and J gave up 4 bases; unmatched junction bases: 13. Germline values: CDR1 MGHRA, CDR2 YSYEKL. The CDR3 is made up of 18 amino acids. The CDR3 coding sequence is TGCGCCAGCAGCCATAAGGCTAGGGTAGCGGGGGCATACAATGAGCAGTTCTTC. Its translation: CASSHKARVAGAYNEQFF.

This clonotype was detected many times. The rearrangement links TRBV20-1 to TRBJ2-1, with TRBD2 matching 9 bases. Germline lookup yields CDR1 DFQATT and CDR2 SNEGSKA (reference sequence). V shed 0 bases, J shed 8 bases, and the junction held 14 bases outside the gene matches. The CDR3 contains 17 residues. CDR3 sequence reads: CSARDTLGSGGRDEQFF. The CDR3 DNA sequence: TGCAGTGCTAGAGATACCCTCGGAAGCGGGGGGCGGGATGAGCAGTTCTTC.

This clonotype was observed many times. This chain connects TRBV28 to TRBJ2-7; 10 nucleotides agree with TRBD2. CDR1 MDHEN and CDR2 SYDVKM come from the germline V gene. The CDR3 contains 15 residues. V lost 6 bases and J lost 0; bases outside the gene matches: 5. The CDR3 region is CASSPSSGSSYEQYF. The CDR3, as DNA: TGTGCCAGCAGCCCCTCTAGCGGGAGCTCCTACGAGCAGTACTTC.

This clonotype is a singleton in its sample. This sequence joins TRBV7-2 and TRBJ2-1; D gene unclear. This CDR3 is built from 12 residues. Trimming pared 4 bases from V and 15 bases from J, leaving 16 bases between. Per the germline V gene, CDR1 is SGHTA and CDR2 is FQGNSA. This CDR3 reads CASSSLDARRFF. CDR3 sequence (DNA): TGTGCCAGCAGCTCCCTGGACGCCCGGCGGTTCTTC.

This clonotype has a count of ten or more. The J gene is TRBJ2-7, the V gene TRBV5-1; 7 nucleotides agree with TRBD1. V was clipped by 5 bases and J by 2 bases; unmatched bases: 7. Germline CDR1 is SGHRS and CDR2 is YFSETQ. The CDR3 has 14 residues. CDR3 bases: TGCGCCAGCAGGTCCGGGACAGAGACCTACGAGCAGTACTTC. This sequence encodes CASRSGTETYEQYF.

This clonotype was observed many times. The CDR3 spells CASSLHGNTEAFF. In DNA, the CDR3 is TGTGCCAGCAGTTTACACGGGAACACTGAAGCTTTCTTT. The chain carries TRBV12-3 or TRBV12-4 and TRBJ1-1; the D is unclear. Deletions cut 2 bases from V and 1 base from J, with 5 bases between. The CDR3 is 13 residues long.

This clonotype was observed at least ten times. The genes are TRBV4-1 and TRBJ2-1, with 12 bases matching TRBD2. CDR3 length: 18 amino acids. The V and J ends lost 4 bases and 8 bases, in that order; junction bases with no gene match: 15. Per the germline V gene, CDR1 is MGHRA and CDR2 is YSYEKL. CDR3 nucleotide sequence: TGCGCCAGCAGCCGAAGTGGTCGGACTAGCGGGGTTGTGGATGAGCAGTTCTTC. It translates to CASSRSGRTSGVVDEQFF.

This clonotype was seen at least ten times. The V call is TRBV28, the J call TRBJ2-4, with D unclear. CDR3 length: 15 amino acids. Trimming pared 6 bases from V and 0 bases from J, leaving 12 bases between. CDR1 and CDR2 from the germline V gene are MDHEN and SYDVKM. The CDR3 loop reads CASSPSSGAKNIQYF. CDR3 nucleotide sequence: TGTGCCAGCAGCCCCAGTAGTGGAGCCAAAAACATTCAGTACTTC. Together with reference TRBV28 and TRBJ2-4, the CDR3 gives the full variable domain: DVKVTQSSRYLVKRTGEKVFLECVQDMDHENMFWYRQDPGLGLRLIYFSYDVKMKEKGDIPEGYSVSREKKERFSLILESASTNQTSMYLCASSPSSGAKNIQYFGAGTRLSVL.

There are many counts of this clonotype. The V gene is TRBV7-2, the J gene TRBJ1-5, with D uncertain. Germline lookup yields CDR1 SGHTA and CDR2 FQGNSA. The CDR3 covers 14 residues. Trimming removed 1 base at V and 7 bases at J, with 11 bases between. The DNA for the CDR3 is TGTGCCAGCAGCTTAGACTCTCGCAGACAGCCCCAGCATTTT. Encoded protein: CASSLDSRRQPQHF. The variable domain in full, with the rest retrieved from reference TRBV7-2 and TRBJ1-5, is GAGVSQSPSNKVTEKGKDVELRCDPISGHTALYWYRQSLGQGLEFLIYFQGNSAPDKSGLPSDRFSAERTGGSVSTLTIQRTQQEDSAVYLCASSLDSRRQPQHFGDGTRLSIL.

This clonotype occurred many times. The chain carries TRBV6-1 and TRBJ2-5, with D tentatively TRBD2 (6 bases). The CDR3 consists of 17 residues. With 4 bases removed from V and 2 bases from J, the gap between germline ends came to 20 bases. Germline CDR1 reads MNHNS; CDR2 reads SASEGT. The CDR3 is CASSVRRLVKGQETQYF. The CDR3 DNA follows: TGTGCCAGCAGTGTTCGGCGACTAGTTAAGGGACAAGAGACCCAGTACTTC.